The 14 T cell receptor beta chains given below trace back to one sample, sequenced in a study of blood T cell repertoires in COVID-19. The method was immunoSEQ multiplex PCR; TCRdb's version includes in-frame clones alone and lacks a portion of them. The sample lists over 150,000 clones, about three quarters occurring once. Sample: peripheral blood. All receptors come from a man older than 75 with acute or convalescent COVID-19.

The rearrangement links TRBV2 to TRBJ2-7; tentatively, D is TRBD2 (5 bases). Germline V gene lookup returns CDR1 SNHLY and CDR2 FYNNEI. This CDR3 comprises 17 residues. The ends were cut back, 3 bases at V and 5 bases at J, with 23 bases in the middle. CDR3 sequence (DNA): TGTGCCAGCAGTGATATCAGCTGGTTGGTCCGGGGTAACGAGCAGTACTTC. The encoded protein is CASSDISWLVRGNEQYF.

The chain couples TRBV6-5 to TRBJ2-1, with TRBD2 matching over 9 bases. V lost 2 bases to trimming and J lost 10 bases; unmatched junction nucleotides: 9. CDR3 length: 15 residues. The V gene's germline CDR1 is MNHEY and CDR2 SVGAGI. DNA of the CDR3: TGTGCCAGCAGTTACGGATATAGCGGGGGAATAGAGCAGTTCTTC. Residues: CASSYGYSGGIEQFF.

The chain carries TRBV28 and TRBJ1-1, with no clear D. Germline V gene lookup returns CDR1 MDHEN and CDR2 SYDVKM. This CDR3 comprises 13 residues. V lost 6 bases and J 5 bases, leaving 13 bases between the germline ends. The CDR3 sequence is CASSEWRRTEAFF. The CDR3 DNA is TGTGCCAGCAGCGAGTGGAGGCGGACTGAAGCTTTCTTT.

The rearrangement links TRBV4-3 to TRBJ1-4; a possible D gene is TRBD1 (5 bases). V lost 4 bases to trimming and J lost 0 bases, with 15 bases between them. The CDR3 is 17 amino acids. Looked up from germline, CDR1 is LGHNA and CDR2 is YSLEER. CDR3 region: CASSPKAGTATNEKLFF. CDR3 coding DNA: TGCGCCAGCAGCCCCAAAGCAGGGACTGCAACTAATGAAAAACTGTTTTTT.

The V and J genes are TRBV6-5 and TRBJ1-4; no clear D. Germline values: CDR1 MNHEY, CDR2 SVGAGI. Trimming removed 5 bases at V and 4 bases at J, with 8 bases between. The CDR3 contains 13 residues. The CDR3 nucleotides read TGTGCCAGCAGTACAGAGTATAATGAAAAACTGTTTTTT. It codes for CASSTEYNEKLFF.

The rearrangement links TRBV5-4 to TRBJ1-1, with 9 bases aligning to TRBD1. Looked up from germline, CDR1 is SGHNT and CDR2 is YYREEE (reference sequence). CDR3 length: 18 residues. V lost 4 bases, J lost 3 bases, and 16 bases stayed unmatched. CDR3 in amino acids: CASSTGRTGAGRYTEAFF. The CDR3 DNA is TGTGCCAGCAGCACTGGCCGGACAGGGGCCGGGAGGTACACTGAAGCTTTCTTT.

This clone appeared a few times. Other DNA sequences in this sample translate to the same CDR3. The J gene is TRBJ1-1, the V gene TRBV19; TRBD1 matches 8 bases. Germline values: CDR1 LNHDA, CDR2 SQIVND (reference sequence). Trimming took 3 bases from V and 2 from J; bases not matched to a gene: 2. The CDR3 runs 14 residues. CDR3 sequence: CASSITGGNTEAFF. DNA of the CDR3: TGTGCCAGTAGTATTACAGGGGGAAACACTGAAGCTTTCTTT.

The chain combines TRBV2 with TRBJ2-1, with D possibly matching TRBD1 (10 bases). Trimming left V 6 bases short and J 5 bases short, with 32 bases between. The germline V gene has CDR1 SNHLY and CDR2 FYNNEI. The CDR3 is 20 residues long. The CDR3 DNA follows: TGTGCCAGCAGCAGCAGAGACAGGGGGCGCAGCGGGGGGCTAGACAATGAGCAGTTCTTC. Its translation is CASSSRDRGRSGGLDNEQFF.

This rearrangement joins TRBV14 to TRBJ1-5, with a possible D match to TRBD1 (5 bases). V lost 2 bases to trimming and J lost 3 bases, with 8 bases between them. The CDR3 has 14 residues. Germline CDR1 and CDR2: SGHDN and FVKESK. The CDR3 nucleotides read TGTGCCAGCAGCCAAAGGGGTTACAATCAGCCCCAGCATTTT. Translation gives CASSQRGYNQPQHF.

This chain's CDR3 is CASSEQGGSAQYF. For the CDR3, the DNA is TGTGCCAGCAGTGAACAGGGGGGTTCGGCCCAGTACTTC. The chain joins TRBV6-4 to TRBJ2-5, with 8 bases fitting TRBD1. Germline values: CDR1 MRHNA, CDR2 SNTAGT. The length of the CDR3 is 13 residues. The V gene end was trimmed by 3 bases and the J gene end by 9 bases; junction bases not matched to a gene: 6.

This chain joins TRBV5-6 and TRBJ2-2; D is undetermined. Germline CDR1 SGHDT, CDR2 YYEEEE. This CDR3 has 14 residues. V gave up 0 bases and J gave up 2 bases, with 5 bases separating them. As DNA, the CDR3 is TGTGCCAGCAGCTTGGGACAAAACACCGGGGAGCTGTTTTTT. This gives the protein CASSLGQNTGELFF.

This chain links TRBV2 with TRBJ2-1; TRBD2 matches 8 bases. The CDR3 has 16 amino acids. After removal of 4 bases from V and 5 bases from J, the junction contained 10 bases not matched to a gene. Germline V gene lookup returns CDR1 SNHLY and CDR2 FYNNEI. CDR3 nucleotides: TGTGCCAGCAGTGCTGAAAGCGGGGGTATCCACAATGAGCAGTTCTTC. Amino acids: CASSAESGGIHNEQFF.

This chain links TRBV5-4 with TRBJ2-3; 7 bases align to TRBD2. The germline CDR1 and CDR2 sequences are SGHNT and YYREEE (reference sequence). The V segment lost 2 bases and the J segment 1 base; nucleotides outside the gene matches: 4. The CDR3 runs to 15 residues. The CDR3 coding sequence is TGTGCCAGCAGCTTCTCGGGGGGACGCACAGATACGCAGTATTTT. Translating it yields CASSFSGGRTDTQYF.

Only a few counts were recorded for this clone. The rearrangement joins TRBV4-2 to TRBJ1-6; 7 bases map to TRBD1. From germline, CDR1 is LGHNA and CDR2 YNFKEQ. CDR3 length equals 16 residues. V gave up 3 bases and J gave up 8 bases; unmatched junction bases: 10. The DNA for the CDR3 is TGTGCCAGCAGCCAGCATGAGGGACAGATATATTCACCCCTCCACTTT. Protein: CASSQHEGQIYSPLHF.